The 2 T cell receptor beta chains reported below all come from one sample, sequenced in a study of blood T cell repertoires in COVID-19. Sequencing used immunoSEQ multiplex PCR; TCRdb keeps in-frame clones, though not all of them. Seen here are about 170,000 clones, around four fifths observed once, and the top ten hold about 3.5%. The material sequenced was PBMCs or T cells enriched from blood (not recorded which). The receptor source for this set is a woman aged 45-65 years in a cohort exposed to, infected with or recovered from COVID-19 (not recorded which).

The chain couples TRBV6-5 to TRBJ2-1; 11 bases align to TRBD2. Trimming removed 7 bases from V and 6 bases from J; junction bases left unmatched: 8. CDR1 and CDR2 (germline): MNHEY, SVGAGI. There are 15 residues in the CDR3. The CDR3 region has the DNA TGTGCCAGCAACATCCTAGCGGGAGGCTTCAATGAGCAGTTCTTC. This translates into CASNILAGGFNEQFF.

The chain links TRBV12-3 or TRBV12-4 to TRBJ1-2; possible D gene TRBD1, 5 bases. This CDR3 is built from 13 residues. Trimming shortened V by 5 bases and J by 4 bases, and 11 bases separated the two germline ends. CDR3 DNA: TGTGCCAGCAGTAAGCGGGGGGGCTATGGCTACACCTTC. Protein: CASSKRGGYGYTF.